This is a list of T cell receptor beta chains from one sample in a study of T-cell memory formation after mild COVID-19. TCRdb processed the 5' RACE reads anew with MiXCR; each CDR3 protein has one entry. The data show about 430,000 distinct CDR3 sequences, around 24% seen once. The material sequenced was PBMCs or a T cell subset sorted from them (not recorded which). The origin of the receptors is an adult woman who had mild COVID-19 (a few samples of this study predate the infection). Cell type and time point are not known. CDR3s include the opening cysteine and the closing phenylalanine or tryptophan.

len: 13; j_gene: TRBJ2-7; v_gene: TRBV20-1; CDR3aa: CSARELRGYEQYF
len: 15; j_gene: TRBJ1-1; v_gene: TRBV24-1; CDR3aa: CATTGPGQGNTEAFF
len: 14; j_gene: TRBJ2-2; v_gene: TRBV21-1; CDR3aa: CASSKNRGGGELFF
len: 13; j_gene: TRBJ2-7; v_gene: TRBV4-1; CDR3aa: CASSQQSSYEQYF
len: 13; j_gene: TRBJ2-6; v_gene: TRBV7-9; CDR3aa: CASSQDTANVLTF
len: 17; j_gene: TRBJ2-5; v_gene: TRBV11-2; CDR3aa: CASSSNSGAGGRETQYF
len: 12; j_gene: TRBJ1-1; v_gene: TRBV20-1; CDR3aa: CSATNIKGSAFF
len: 16; j_gene: TRBJ2-1; v_gene: TRBV6-2/TRBV6-3; CDR3aa: CASSSTGTSFNNEQFF
len: 13; j_gene: TRBJ2-7; v_gene: TRBV24-1; CDR3aa: CATSENGRVEQYF
len: 11; j_gene: TRBJ2-1; v_gene: TRBV29-1; CDR3aa: CSVTGRNEQFF
len: 15; j_gene: TRBJ1-4; v_gene: TRBV9; CDR3aa: CASSVLTGVNEKLFF
len: 15; j_gene: TRBJ2-1; v_gene: TRBV15; CDR3aa: CATSRSSGSHNEQFF
len: 15; j_gene: TRBJ2-1; v_gene: TRBV12-3/TRBV12-4; CDR3aa: CASSQVAGVFNEQFF
len: 18; j_gene: TRBJ1-6; v_gene: TRBV15; CDR3aa: CATSRGPPGGGDESPLHF
len: 14; j_gene: TRBJ2-7; v_gene: TRBV12-3/TRBV12-4; CDR3aa: CASSLQGPSYEQYF
len: 14; j_gene: TRBJ2-7; v_gene: TRBV5-1; CDR3aa: CASSRVADSYEQYF